This T cell receptor beta chain is drawn from a study of read filtering for tumor transcriptome and immune sequencing. Study at large: Patients were approximately 18 male and some 13 female, mean age around 67 years, range 47 to 80. Study conclusions and caveats: About 80% of IR-seq clonotypes had a single read, yet these held about 3.6% of reads.

This clonotype was recorded many times. Its specificity is not known. Germline CDR1 LGHNA, CDR2 YNFKEQ. Trimming shortened V by 3 bases and J by 1 base, and 22 bases separated the two germline ends. The CDR3 sequence is 19 residues long. Molecular barcoded adaptors covering alpha/delta and beta/gamma chains were used on approximately 400 ng RNA. TCRdb processed the reads anew with MiXCR; each CDR3 protein has one entry. Among about 60,000 distinct CDR3 sequences, 11% to 15% were seen once, and the ten largest hold 45% to 50%. The sample consisted of a population of CD138-negative cells sorted from bone marrow. The V call is TRBV4-2, the J call TRBJ2-1; D may be TRBD1 (8 bases). The TCR comes from a donor at least 40 years old with multiple myeloma. The CDR3 sequence: CASSHRLQGGTSSYNEQFF. CDR3 in DNA: TGTGCCAGCAGCCATCGTCTACAGGGGGGGACGTCTTCCTACAATGAGCAGTTCTTC.